A single sample gave rise to the 9 T cell receptor beta chains below, sequenced in a study of glioma-infiltrating T cells after dendritic cell vaccination. The assay was immunoSEQ multiplex PCR, and TCRdb's table has in-frame clones only and misses some. The repertoire holds some 70,000 clones, around 81% seen once, with roughly 7.9% in the top ten. Here the sequenced sample was blood, taken before dendritic cell vaccination. These receptors all stem from a human donor with glioblastoma.

This clone was picked up one time. The chain employs TRBV29-1 and TRBJ1-4; D possibly corresponds to TRBD1 (5 bases). This CDR3 region has 15 residues. V was cut by 6 bases and J by 2 bases, with 16 bases left in between. Germline loops: CDR1 SQVTM, CDR2 ANQGSEA. DNA of the CDR3: TGCAGCGTCGGGGACCCCGGGAGTACTAATGAAAAACTGTTTTTT. Protein product: CSVGDPGSTNEKLFF. The complete variable domain, with remaining parts taken from reference TRBV29-1 and TRBJ1-4, reads SAVISQKPSRDICQRGTSLTIQCQVDSQVTMMFWYRQQPGQSLTLIATANQGSEATYESGFVIDKFPISRPNLTFSTLTVSNMSPEDSSIYLCSVGDPGSTNEKLFFGSGTQLSVL.

The chain recombines TRBV25-1 with TRBJ2-2; the D gene is possibly TRBD1 (6 bases). Germline V gives CDR1 MGHDK, CDR2 SYGVNS. The V gene lost 1 base and the J gene lost 2 bases, with 11 bases spanning the gap. The CDR3 has 16 residues. As DNA, the CDR3 is TGTGCCAGCAGTGAATCCGGGACACTTAACACCGGGGAGCTGTTTTTT. Its translation is CASSESGTLNTGELFF.

The chain joins TRBV11-2 to TRBJ1-6; perhaps TRBD1 as D (5 bases). Between the trimmed V and J ends, which lost 1 base and 9 bases, there was a span of 10 bases. Germline V gives CDR1 SGHAT, CDR2 FQNNGV. This CDR3 has 14 amino acids. CDR3 in amino acids: CASSLAGEGSPLHF. The CDR3 nucleotides read TGTGCCAGCAGCTTAGCGGGGGAAGGTTCACCCCTCCACTTT.

The chain has TRBV29-1 and TRBJ1-3, with D possibly TRBD1 on 5 matching bases. The CDR3 loop spans 15 amino acids. Germline assignment: CDR1 SQVTM and CDR2 ANQGSEA. V shed 6 bases and J shed 4 bases, with 19 bases lying between them. DNA of the CDR3: TGCAGCGTACAATGGACGGCCCCAGGGGGAAACACCATATATTTT. It specifies CSVQWTAPGGNTIYF.

V gene TRBV2 combines with J gene TRBJ1-3, with D hard to call. Germline CDR1 and CDR2: SNHLY and FYNNEI. The CDR3 is made up of 15 amino acids. Trimming left V 0 bases short and J 1 base short, with 7 bases between. CDR3: CASSEAWRSGNTIYF. CDR3 nucleotides: TGTGCCAGCAGTGAAGCGTGGAGGTCTGGAAACACCATATATTTT.

The V gene is TRBV6-1, the J gene TRBJ2-7; D unresolved. The CDR3 covers 14 residues. V was trimmed by 2 bases and J by 5 bases, leaving 13 bases between them. The germline CDR1 and CDR2 sequences are MNHNS and SASEGT. CDR3 loop: CASSERKGGHEQYF. For the CDR3, the DNA is TGTGCCAGCAGTGAACGGAAAGGCGGCCACGAGCAGTACTTC.

The CDR3 spells CASRGHLSYNSPLHF. The CDR3 coding sequence is TGTGCCAGCAGAGGACATCTATCCTATAATTCACCCCTCCACTTT. The chain joins TRBV6-5 to TRBJ1-6; TRBD1 might be the D (5 bases). The germline V and J ends were trimmed by 6 bases and 1 base, with 10 bases remaining between them. CDR1 is MNHEY, CDR2 SVGAGI, per germline. The CDR3 covers 15 residues.

V and J are TRBV2 and TRBJ1-2, with 7 bases that match TRBD1. The CDR3 is made up of 14 amino acids. Germline trimming cut 3 bases from V and 4 bases from J; bases unmatched to any gene: 5. Germline assignment: CDR1 SNHLY and CDR2 FYNNEI. The CDR3 region is CASSELGQAYGYTF. As DNA, the CDR3 is TGTGCCAGCAGTGAGTTAGGACAGGCCTATGGCTACACCTTC.

This clone was observed a handful of times. J is TRBJ2-1 and V is TRBV6-4, with 11 positions matching TRBD2. The CDR3 length is 14 residues. V lost 5 bases to trimming and J lost 5 bases; unmatched junction nucleotides: 2. Germline-derived CDR1 and CDR2 are MRHNA and SNTAGT. The CDR3 reads CASSPSGGHNEQFF. Written as DNA, the CDR3 is TGTGCCAGCAGTCCTAGCGGGGGGCACAATGAGCAGTTCTTC.